The text below deals with one T cell receptor beta chain. This clone was seen once. It lacks a known antigen. The junction does not match germline at one end; this may be a read error. Healthy HIV-negative adults with no recently reported acute infections or vaccinations were included as donors. Every donor was a Caucasian adult residing in Nashville, Tennessee, USA. Magnetic negative selection was used to enrich CD4+ T cells, after which naive cells were positively selected on CD45RA and the negative fraction became the memory subset. After blood collection by leukapheresis, PBMCs were isolated using Ficoll-Histopaque density gradient centrifugation and then cryopreserved in the vapor phase of liquid nitrogen. Analytical flow cytometry was used to check the purity and quantity of each magnetically sorted T cell population. Genomic DNA was isolated from every sorted fraction and measured by UV absorbance on a Nanodrop 2000c.

The record originates from a study of shared clonotypes between healthy human individuals (TCRdb year 2020). With respect to the entire study: The cohort included a few men and a couple of women between 18 and 49 years of age. Blood TCR repertoires of a handful of healthy adults were deeply sequenced to estimate repertoire size and the extent of clonotype sharing between individuals. Each donor's leukapheresis produced roughly between roughly 0.94 and 9.5 billion PBMCs. Per donor, three plates each were used for CD4 naive and CD4 memory, two for CD8 naive, and one for CD8 memory. To increase sequencing depth and limit assay-specific biases, different laboratories used diverse techniques to prepare libraries and sequence TCR repertoires. What the authors observed across the whole study: Based on pairwise subsampling, the degree of clonotype sharing among donors was expected to be affected by sequencing depth. Clonotypes shared by all four sorted-subset donors showed higher generation probabilities than non-shared clonotypes. Sharing across a few donors was observed for around 5% of naive CD4, 3.5% of naive CD8, roughly 2.3% of memory CD4, and roughly 0.4% of memory CD8 clonotypes. Estimated clonotype richness was generally larger for naive than for memory subsets. Even with the large sequencing depth, rarefaction of the sorted-subset datasets indicated that sequencing was incomplete. Sampling was restricted to blood, and TCR repertoires in tissues likely differ from the TCR repertoires found in blood. Because the study included a small number of donors, the genetic and exposure-history diversity represented was limited.

The germline V gene (reference sequence) specifies SSHAT as CDR1 and FNYEAQ as CDR2. The CDR3 starts with the cysteine, ends with the phenylalanine, and has 15 residues. Only the CDR3 DNA stays, 45 bases, in frame from base 1. Using the deep immunoSEQ assay, multiplex PCR amplified TCR CDR3 regions from genomic DNA. Genomic DNA extracted from each cell subset was distributed evenly over all wells of several immunoSEQ 96-well plates, and each plate served as one replicate. For sorted subsets, 200 ng of genomic DNA, equivalent to 30,000 or so T cell genomes, went into each replicate PCR. Purified libraries were quantified with a Qubit 3.0 fluorometer, sized on a Bioanalyzer 2100, and re-quantified with the KAPA Library Quantification kit. A separate single-read 150-cycle Illumina NextSeq 550 flow cell was used to sequence each immunoSEQ 96-well plate. The study's own analysis went as follows. The immunoSEQ output contained only junctional sequences without quality scores, so filtering could not match that applied to full-length reads. Sequences were annotated with PyIR, a Python wrapper for IgBLAST v1.9, using IMGT germline references to assign V/J genes and CDR3. Reads with weak V/J assignments (E-value above 1e-6), missing CDR3, stop codons, out-of-frame junctions, or ambiguous translated residues were removed. V3J clonotypes were defined as sequences sharing an identical inferred V gene, J gene, and CDR3 amino acid sequence. To compute the percentage overlap between repertoires, the number of shared unique clonotypes was divided by the size of the smaller repertoire. Richness of each repertoire was evaluated using RTK rarefaction, the Chao1 estimator, and Recon v2.1 estimates of unobserved clonotypes. For all TCRbeta clonotypes obtained by the gDNA method from a handful of donors, generation probabilities were computed with OLGA. TCRdb took this table from immuneACCESS and kept in-frame rearrangements with V and J called. Such tables lack part of the clones; where checked against another copy, unresolved V genes explain under half of the gap, and the rest is unexplained. V and J calls and clone size are given by that table; D and trimming were obtained from the DNA. In all, the sample holds millions of clones, and 90% to 95% of those were seen once. The ten largest make up under 0.15% of the sample.

The clonotype comes from a young man in good health. The sequenced sample consisted of naive CD4+ T cells sorted from blood. The label giving this sample's cell subset or site can be read as: CD45RA+ positively selected. The rearranged segments are TRBV7-7 and TRBJ2-7; TRBD1 fits 9 bases in the junction. CDR3 loop: CASSLVPGQGYERYF. The DNA sequence follows: TGTGCTAGCAGCTTAGTCCCGGGACAGGGATACGAGCGGTACTTC.